The 30 T cell receptor beta chains given below trace back to one sample, sequenced in a study of blood T cells in healthy people across ages. Then a second PCR, running roughly 7 to 11 cycles, was carried out with a sample-barcoded 5' primer and a J-beta primer mix. MiXCR, run by TCRdb on the 5' RACE reads, gives a single entry per CDR3 protein. The table includes 1.5 million to 2 million distinct CDR3 sequences, 30% to 35% detected once. Sequencing was performed on blood. The receptors were sampled from a woman under 40 in good health.

The chain recombines TRBV10-2 with TRBJ2-1, with TRBD2 matching over 9 bases. The CDR3 has 14 amino acids. Trimming cost V 3 bases and J 9 bases; bases outside gene matches: 6. Per germline, CDR1 WSHSY and CDR2 SAAADI. The CDR3 reads CASSEGREGLEQFF. In DNA, the CDR3 is TGCGCCAGCAGTGAAGGGCGGGAGGGGCTTGAGCAGTTCTTC.

The rearrangement links TRBV5-4 to TRBJ2-5; perhaps TRBD1 as D (5 bases). The V end lost 6 bases, the J end lost 3 bases, and 15 bases lay between the germline ends. Germline V CDR1 and CDR2: SGHNT, YYREEE (reference sequence). CDR3 size: 14 residues. The CDR3 coding sequence is TGTGCCAGCACCACCTCAGGGAAAGAAGAGACCCAGTACTTC. Encoded protein: CASTTSGKEETQYF.

Regarding this clonotype: An end of the junction does not agree with germline; a read error may underlie this. V gene TRBV3-1 combines with J gene TRBJ2-3; 13 nucleotides agree with TRBD2. CDR3 length: 17 residues. Germline V CDR1 and CDR2: LGHDT, YNNKEL (reference sequence). CDR3 DNA sequence: TGTGCCAGCAGCCAACCTGGCGGGACTAGCGGGACAGATACGCGGTATTTT. This encodes CASSQPGGTSGTDTRYF.

The CDR3, as DNA: TGTGCCAGCACCTTCCGGGGCCACCGGGAGACCCGGTACTTC. As protein: CASTFRGHRETRYF. V is TRBV12-3 or TRBV12-4 and J is TRBJ2-7; D is perhaps TRBD2 (6 bases). V dropped 7 bases and J dropped 12 bases, with 25 bases sitting between them. CDR3 length: 14 amino acids.

This clonotype has more than one count but fewer than ten. CDR3 amino acids: CSVGGQRMNTEAFF. CDR3 nucleotide sequence: TGCAGCGTTGGGGGCCAGAGAATGAACACTGAAGCTTTCTTT. The chain is built from TRBV29-1 and TRBJ1-1; D possibly corresponds to TRBD1 (5 bases). The CDR3 is 14 residues long. Trimming cost V 4 bases and J 0 bases, with 12 bases left between them. Germline V gene data show CDR1 as SQVTM and CDR2 as ANQGSEA.

The V gene is TRBV5-1, the J gene TRBJ2-4; possibly TRBD1 for D (7 bases). With 1 base removed from V and 3 bases from J, the gap between germline ends came to 20 bases. This CDR3 is 18 amino acids long. The germline gives CDR1 SGHRS, CDR2 YFSETQ. The CDR3 bases are TGCGCCAGCAGCTTGTCGGCTGATCCCAGGGGGGACAAAAACATTCAGTACTTC. Translating gives CASSLSADPRGDKNIQYF.

The V gene is TRBV24-1, the J gene TRBJ1-5; D unresolved. Germline V gene sequence: CDR1 KGHDR, CDR2 SFDVKD. The length of the CDR3 is 13 residues. Between the trimmed V and J ends, which lost 6 bases and 4 bases, there was a span of 9 bases. This chain's CDR3 is CATSQTGNQPQHF. The CDR3 DNA reads as TGTGCCACCAGTCAAACGGGGAATCAGCCCCAGCATTTT.

The chain recombines TRBV29-1 with TRBJ2-1; 8 positions agree with TRBD2. V dropped 6 bases and J dropped 6; count of bases not matched to a gene: 16. Germline CDR1 is SQVTM and CDR2 is ANQGSEA. This CDR3 has 16 residues. DNA of the CDR3: TGCAGCGTGGGTAGTAGCGGGACCCTTAGGTGCAATGAGCAGTTCTTC. It yields the protein CSVGSSGTLRCNEQFF.

This clonotype was detected ten times or more. A clone one base away is much larger, so this may be a read error. This sequence joins TRBV7-3 and TRBJ2-7; 9 bases are a match to TRBD1. The CDR3 sequence is 14 residues long. Germline V gene lookup returns CDR1 SGHTA and CDR2 FQGTGA. V shed 5 bases and J 3 bases; nucleotides not matched to a gene: 5. CDR3 residues: CASSPTTGGYEQYF. The DNA for the CDR3 is TGTGCCAGCAGCCCGACGACAGGGGGCTACGAGCAGTACTTC. Full variable domain (missing parts from reference TRBV7-3 and TRBJ2-7): GAGVSQTPSNKVTEKGKYVELRCDPISGHTALYWYRQSLGQGPEFLIYFQGTGAADDSGLPNDRFFAVRPEGSVSTLKIQRTERGDSAVYLCASSPTTGGYEQYFGPGTRLTVT.

The gene calls are TRBV4-2 and TRBJ2-3; D is perhaps TRBD1 (5 bases). Trimming cost V 1 base and J 1 base, with 15 bases left between them. Germline assignment: CDR1 LGHNA and CDR2 YNFKEQ. The CDR3 consists of 17 residues. CDR3 DNA sequence: TGTGCCAGCAGCCAAGTTGGATCGATAGGGGGCACAGATACGCAGTATTTT. Translating it yields CASSQVGSIGGTDTQYF.

On this clonotype: One end of the junction is discordant with germline, which a read error may explain. The chain recombines TRBV5-8 with TRBJ1-5; TRBD1 matches 10 bases. Germline lookup yields CDR1 SGHTS and CDR2 YDEGEE. This CDR3 contains 15 residues. The CDR3 DNA sequence: TGTGCCGGCAGCCTGGACAGGGGGTCATATCAGCCCCAGCATTTT. Translated, it gives CAGSLDRGSYQPQHF. The whole variable domain, filled in from reference TRBV5-8 and TRBJ1-5, reads EAGVTQSPTHLIKTRGQQATLRCSPISGHTSVYWYQQALGLGLQFLLWYDEGEERNRGNFPPRFSGRQFPNYSSELNVNALELEDSALYLCAGSLDRGSYQPQHFGDGTRLSIL.

This chain joins TRBV30 and TRBJ1-1; D is uncertain. V gave up 0 bases and J gave up 6 bases, with 11 bases separating them. Germline V gene sequence: CDR1 GTSNPN, CDR2 SVGIG (reference sequence). CDR3 size: 13 residues. CDR3 coding DNA: TGTGCCTGGAGTGTACTTCCCATCTCTGAAGCTTTCTTT. It codes for CAWSVLPISEAFF.

This clonotype was recorded a few times. V and J are TRBV20-1 and TRBJ1-1; maybe TRBD1 (5 bases). The V end was cut by 6 bases, the J end by 8 bases, with 16 bases between. Germline V CDR1 and CDR2: DFQATT, SNEGSKA (reference sequence). This CDR3 is built from 12 residues. The CDR3 DNA is TGCAGTGCCGGTCGACCCCCAGGGGAAGCTTTCTTT. It is translated as CSAGRPPGEAFF.

In its sample, this clonotype was seen a few times. The chain employs TRBV9 and TRBJ2-7, with D perhaps matching TRBD1 (8 bases). The CDR3 extends over 14 amino acids. The V end lost 4 bases, the J end lost 5 bases, and 16 bases lay between the germline ends. Per germline, CDR1 SGDLS and CDR2 YYNGEE. CDR3 region: CASSPDRGGNEQYF. The CDR3 DNA is TGTGCCAGCAGCCCCGACAGGGGAGGGAACGAGCAGTACTTC.

Of note for this clonotype: A much larger clone sits a single nucleotide away, making a read error possible. The chain uses TRBV6-6 and TRBJ2-1, with 10 bases fitting TRBD2. The J call may be wrong; the DNA end is better matched by TRBJ2-7. This CDR3 is built from 12 residues. Germline-derived CDR1 and CDR2 are MNHNY and SVGAGI (reference sequence). The CDR3 sequence is CASELAGDEQYF. CDR3 coding DNA: TGTGCCAGCGAGCTAGCGGGGGATGAGCAGTACTTC.

The rearrangement uses TRBV5-1 and TRBJ2-1; 11 nucleotides match TRBD2. Germline V gene lookup returns CDR1 SGHRS and CDR2 YFSETQ. V lost 2 bases and J lost 7; bases outside the gene matches: 8. The CDR3 is 16 residues long. The CDR3 DNA reads TGCGCCAGCAGCTTCCTGACTAGCGGGATAAGTAATGAGCAGTTCTTC. Its protein is CASSFLTSGISNEQFF.

In this sample, this clonotype turned up a few times. The CDR3: CASGDGGDSGFF. Here the CDR3 DNA reads TGTGCCAGCGGAGATGGGGGGGACAGTGGTTTCTTC. This chain links TRBV7-9 with TRBJ2-1; D may be TRBD1 or TRBD2 (7 bases each). Between the trimmed V and J ends, which lost 8 bases and 16 bases, there was a span of 21 bases. Germline V lookup: CDR1 SEHNR, CDR2 FQNEAQ (reference sequence). CDR3 length equals 12 residues.

This clonotype was observed a few times. This rearrangement joins TRBV28 to TRBJ2-1; TRBD1 matches 8 bases. Germline loops: CDR1 MDHEN, CDR2 SYDVKM. The CDR3 spans 16 residues. V was pared by 5 bases and J by 9 bases, with 15 bases of the junction left unmatched. The CDR3 spells CASSLPTGGSATEQFF. The CDR3 DNA sequence: TGTGCCAGCAGTCTCCCAACAGGGGGTTCCGCAACTGAGCAGTTCTTC.

V and J are TRBV4-1 and TRBJ2-2, with D possibly called TRBD1 or TRBD2 (5 bases each). Trimming left V 2 bases short and J 6 bases short, with 16 bases between. Germline lookup yields CDR1 MGHRA and CDR2 YSYEKL. The CDR3 runs to 16 residues. The CDR3 region has the DNA TGCGCCAGCAGCCAATCGGGGACGCGTATCTCCGGGGAGCTGTTTTTT. Amino acid sequence: CASSQSGTRISGELFF.

The rearrangement links TRBV6-6 to TRBJ2-3; a possible D gene is TRBD2 (7 bases). The CDR3 runs 15 residues. V was shortened by 7 bases and J by 4 bases, with 18 bases between the two germline ends. Germline CDR1 and CDR2: MNHNY and SVGAGI (reference sequence). CDR3 residues: CASMSGGHAADTQYF. The CDR3 nucleotides are TGTGCCAGCATGTCCGGGGGGCACGCGGCAGATACGCAGTATTTT.

The gene calls are TRBV28 and TRBJ2-3; TRBD2 matches 10 bases. This CDR3 is 18 amino acids long. V was clipped by 2 bases and J by 4 bases; unmatched bases: 12. Germline assignment: CDR1 MDHEN and CDR2 SYDVKM. CDR3 in amino acids: CASSLISGRAHVADTQYF. CDR3 nucleotides: TGTGCCAGCAGTTTAATCAGCGGGAGGGCCCATGTTGCAGATACGCAGTATTTT.

The rearrangement links TRBV20-1 to TRBJ2-1; D unresolved. The CDR3 is 11 residues long. Trimming took 6 bases from V and 7 from J, leaving 10 bases between them. The germline gives CDR1 DFQATT, CDR2 SNEGSKA (reference sequence). CDR3 sequence (DNA): TGCAGTGCAGGCCTGGGGAATGAGCAGTTCTTC. Its translation is CSAGLGNEQFF.

With regard to this clonotype: At one boundary the junction diverges from the germline segment, which might be a read error. The V and J genes are TRBV7-2 and TRBJ2-5; 11 bases match TRBD2. The CDR3 loop spans 17 amino acids. Looked up from germline, CDR1 is SGHTA and CDR2 is FQGNSA. For the CDR3, the DNA is TGTGCCAGCAGCTTCCTTCGACTAGCGGGAATTTCAGAGACCCGGTACTTC. Amino acid sequence: CASSFLRLAGISETRYF.

This clonotype turned up a few times. The chain uses TRBV14 and TRBJ2-5; D unclear. V lost 0 bases and J 0 bases, leaving 11 bases between the germline ends. Germline CDR1 SGHDN, CDR2 FVKESK. The CDR3 contains 16 residues. The DNA for the CDR3 is TGTGCCAGCAGCCAAGACCGTCTTTGGTACCAAGAGACCCAGTACTTC. Its translation is CASSQDRLWYQETQYF.

This clonotype was found a few times. The chain links TRBV28 to TRBJ2-6; D remains ambiguous. The length of the CDR3 is 15 residues. Trimming pared 5 bases from V and 0 bases from J, leaving 8 bases between. Germline V gene lookup returns CDR1 MDHEN and CDR2 SYDVKM. The CDR3 nucleotides read TGTGCCAGCAGTCGTACCTACTCTGGGGCCAACGTCCTGACTTTC. Protein sequence: CASSRTYSGANVLTF.

This clonotype showed up many times. The chain recombines TRBV28 with TRBJ1-2; D is undetermined. The CDR3 is made up of 13 amino acids. Looked up from germline, CDR1 is MDHEN and CDR2 is SYDVKM. V lost 3 bases and J lost 8, with 13 bases in between. The CDR3: CASSLEGAIGYTF. The CDR3 nucleotides read TGTGCCAGCAGTTTGGAGGGAGCGATCGGCTACACCTTC.

The chain employs TRBV2 and TRBJ2-3, with TRBD1 identical over 7 bases. The CDR3 totals 15 residues. The germline gives CDR1 SNHLY, CDR2 FYNNEI. J gave up 2 bases and V 6 bases, and 8 bases lay outside the gene matches. The CDR3 spells CASSEQGKVTDTQYF. CDR3 nucleotides: TGTGCCAGCAGCGAACAGGGGAAAGTCACAGATACGCAGTATTTT.

This chain uses TRBV7-9 with TRBJ2-1; 7 bases map to TRBD2. The length of the CDR3 is 15 residues. V lost 3 bases and J lost 9; bases outside the gene matches: 11. Germline V gene lookup returns CDR1 SEHNR and CDR2 FQNEAQ (reference sequence). The CDR3 loop reads CASSLGSGDGGEQFF. DNA for the CDR3: TGTGCCAGCAGCTTGGGCAGCGGGGATGGGGGTGAGCAGTTCTTC. Looking up the rest from reference TRBV7-9 and TRBJ2-1 gives the full variable domain: DTGVSQNPRHKITKRGQNVTFRCDPISEHNRLYWYRQTLGQGPEFLTYFQNEAQLEKSRLLSDRFSAERPKGSFSTLEIQRTEQGDSAMYLCASSLGSGDGGEQFFGPGTRLTVL.

This sequence joins TRBV6-6 and TRBJ1-2, with 7 bases lining up with TRBD1. Germline CDR1 and CDR2: MNHNY and SVGAGI (reference sequence). Trimming took 6 bases from V and 3 from J; bases not matched to a gene: 10. CDR3 length equals 15 residues. DNA for the CDR3: TGTGCCAGCAGAACCCACAGGGGAGCCTACTATGGCTACACCTTC. This translates into CASRTHRGAYYGYTF.

Ten or more counts support this clonotype. This chain links TRBV5-6 with TRBJ2-1; D is uncertain. V lost 4 bases to trimming and J lost 0 bases, with 11 bases between them. Germline V gene sequence: CDR1 SGHDT, CDR2 YYEEEE. This CDR3 is 15 amino acids long. The CDR3 reads CASSLGRISYNEQFF. The CDR3 DNA reads TGTGCCAGCAGCCTCGGACGGATCTCCTACAATGAGCAGTTCTTC. Filled out from reference TRBV5-6 and TRBJ2-1, the complete variable domain reads DAGVTQSPTHLIKTRGQQVTLRCSPKSGHDTVSWYQQALGQGPQFIFQYYEEEERQRGNFPDRFSGHQFPNYSSELNVNALLLGDSALYLCASSLGRISYNEQFFGPGTRLTVL.